The subject of this entry is one T cell receptor beta chain. The antigen remains unidentified. PCR used 60 Vbeta primers and 13 Jbeta primers. Sequencing was performed with immunoSEQ multiplex PCR; in TCRdb, only in-frame clones are kept and a portion is missing. This repertoire shows approximately 110,000 clones, roughly 74% found once; its top ten account for about 4.4%. The CDR3 is 18 residues long. The germline CDR1 and CDR2 sequences are MGHRA and YSYEKL. V was cut by 1 base and J by 0 bases, with 16 bases left in between. The data were taken from a study of cytomegalovirus exposure and HLA in healthy donors. Study-level points and caveats: Apart from CMV serostatus, no immune exposure information was available.

Sequencing input: PBMCs. V is TRBV4-1 and J is TRBJ1-3; possible D gene TRBD1, 5 bases. This TCR derives from a woman in her forties or fifties in good health and CMV-seropositive. The CDR3, as DNA: TGCGCCAGCAGCCAAGGAGCGGGCAGGGACCACTCTGGAAACACCATATATTTT. Translated, it gives CASSQGAGRDHSGNTIYF.